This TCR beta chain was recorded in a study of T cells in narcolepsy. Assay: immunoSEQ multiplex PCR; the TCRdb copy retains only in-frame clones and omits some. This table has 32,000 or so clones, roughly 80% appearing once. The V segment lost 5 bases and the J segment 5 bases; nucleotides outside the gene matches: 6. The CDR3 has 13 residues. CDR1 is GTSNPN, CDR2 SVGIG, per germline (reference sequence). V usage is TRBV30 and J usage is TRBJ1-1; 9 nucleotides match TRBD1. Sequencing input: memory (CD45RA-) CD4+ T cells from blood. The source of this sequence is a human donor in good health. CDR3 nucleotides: TGTGCCTGGGCGGGACAGGGAGGGACTGAAGCTTTCTTT. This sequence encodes CAWAGQGGTEAFF.